The T cell receptor (beta chain) described here comes from a study of early T cells in non-severe SARS-CoV-2 infection. On the study more broadly: Unsorted whole-blood RNA was sequenced in bulk, leaving chains unpaired.

The TCR library protocol attached unique molecular identifiers to the individual cDNA molecules. In TCRdb, the 5' RACE reads were re-called with MiXCR into one record per CDR3 protein. This repertoire shows roughly 60,000 distinct CDR3 sequences, under 8% found once; its top ten account for 5.5% to 7.5%. Trimming removed 2 bases from V and 1 base from J, with 6 bases in between. The germline CDR1 and CDR2 sequences are MNHNY and SVGAGI (reference sequence). This CDR3 is built from 14 residues. This clonotype was counted at least ten times. The V call is TRBV6-6, the J call TRBJ1-5, with unresolved D. This sequence was found in an adult who was a healthcare worker with PCR-confirmed SARS-CoV-2 infection or an uninfected control (not recorded which). Material: whole blood, obtained at baseline. CDR3 sequence (DNA): TGTGCCAGCAGTTACACCTCCAGCAATCAGCCCCAGCATTTT. Its protein is CASSYTSSNQPQHF.